This entry is about one TCR beta chain. The authors' processing: Reference gene primer amplification gave estimated nucleated cell counts. Using immunoSEQ multiplex PCR, the repertoire was profiled, and TCRdb retains in-frame clones only, with some absent. V and J calls and clone size are copied from that table; D and trimming were computed from the DNA. The sample includes fewer than 500,000 clones, 87% of them seen just once. Between the trimmed V and J ends, which lost 7 bases and 0 bases, there was a span of 16 bases. The CDR3 is 15 residues long. Germline-derived CDR1 and CDR2 are SGHRS and YFSETQ. The data originate from a study of blood T cell repertoires in COVID-19.

The chain employs TRBV5-1 and TRBJ1-1, with D possibly matching TRBD1 (6 bases). Sequenced: PBMCs or T cells enriched from blood (not recorded which). The sequence came from a woman in her late teens or twenties with acute COVID-19. CDR3 sequence: CASGYGTGMNTEAFF. CDR3 nucleotide sequence: TGCGCCAGCGGCTACGGAACAGGGATGAACACTGAAGCTTTCTTT. The full variable domain, with the rest looked up from reference TRBV5-1 and TRBJ1-1, is KAGVTQTPRYLIKTRGQQVTLSCSPISGHRSVSWYQQTPGQGLQFLFEYFSETQRNKGNFPGRFSGRQFSNSRSEMNVSTLELGDSALYLCASGYGTGMNTEAFFGQGTRLTVV.